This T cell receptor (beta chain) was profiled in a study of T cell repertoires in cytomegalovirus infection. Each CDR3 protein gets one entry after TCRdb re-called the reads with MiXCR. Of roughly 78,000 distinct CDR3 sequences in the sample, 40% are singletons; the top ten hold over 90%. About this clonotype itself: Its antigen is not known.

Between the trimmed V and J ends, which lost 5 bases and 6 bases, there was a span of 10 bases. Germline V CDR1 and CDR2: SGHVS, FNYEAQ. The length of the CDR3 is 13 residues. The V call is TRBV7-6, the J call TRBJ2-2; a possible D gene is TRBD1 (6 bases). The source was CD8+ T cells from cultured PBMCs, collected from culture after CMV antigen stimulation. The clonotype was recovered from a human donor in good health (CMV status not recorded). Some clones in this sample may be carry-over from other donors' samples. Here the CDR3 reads CASSQGTAGELFF. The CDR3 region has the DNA TGTGCCAGCAGCCAGGGGACCGCCGGGGAGCTGTTTTTT.